A selection of T cell receptor beta chains follows, all from one sample in a study of beta chain features in type 1 diabetes. Clones were sequenced by immunoSEQ multiplex PCR, and TCRdb holds only the in-frame ones, with some missing. The table includes some 270,000 clones, 13% to 15% detected once. The sequenced sample consisted of naive CD4+ T cells from blood. The receptors were sampled from a middle-aged woman in good health. Both conserved end residues are trimmed from each CDR3.

J gene,V gene,CDR3 protein
TRBJ2-5,TRBV2,ASSGLVGAQY
TRBJ1-5,TRBV6-5,ASSGQLSNQPQH
TRBJ2-7,TRBV11-2,ASSPSGGGAYEQY
TRBJ1-2,TRBV2,ASNPQVYGYT
TRBJ2-7,TRBV2,ASSEARPGEQY
TRBJ1-6,TRBV5-4,ASSRGQQDNSPLH
TRBJ2-1,TRBV11-2,ASSFQTSEYNEQF
TRBJ1-6,TRBV7-8,ASSQLGDSYNSPLH
TRBJ2-1,TRBV5-5,ASSLAGGTYNEQF
TRBJ1-2,TRBV6-5,ASTRTRGGHGYT
TRBJ2-1,TRBV2,ASSERLAGGRDEQF
TRBJ2-1,TRBV14,ASSHLTGGGQDSGQF
TRBJ2-7,TRBV2,ASTLPGASGGRGYEQY
TRBJ2-1,TRBV6-1,ASSVSGTGQYEQF
TRBJ2-1,TRBV6-6,ASTPGQGAYNEQF
TRBJ2-7,TRBV6-5,ASSRNGQAYEQY
TRBJ2-1,TRBV9,ASSVSGVAGGLHEQF